This TCR beta chain was captured by sequencing in a study of T and B cells in COVID-19 patients. The overall study: Most recovered patients had mild to moderate COVID-19 treated as outpatients.

Turning to this clonotype: Its target is unknown.

Each TRB amplification used roughly 250-550 ng of genomic DNA from blood. Study-wide results and caveats: Clonality of TRB repertoires was high in active COVID-19; recovery brought above-healthy diversity and richness. CD4+, regulatory T cell, CD8+ and sorted SARS-CoV-2-responsive or tetramer+ T cells were not yet sequenced. Few blood samples existed from mildly ill patients during symptoms or early in severe cases.

Multiplex PCR with BIOMED2 TRB-A/B primer pools amplified TRB rearrangements. TCRdb reprocessed the multiplex PCR reads with MiXCR, giving one entry per CDR3 protein. The sample yields 15,000 or so distinct CDR3 sequences, 25% to 35% seen once. V was pared by 10 bases and J by 13 bases, with 19 bases of the junction left unmatched. The CDR3 sequence is 15 residues long. Germline assignment: CDR1 MNHNY and CDR2 SVGAGI (reference sequence). The chain links TRBV6-6 to TRBJ2-1; TRBD1 matches 10 bases. This receptor was taken from a human donor who had recovered from COVID-19. The sample was blood. As DNA, the CDR3 is TGTGCCACCGACGGGACAGGGGCCGCCGGGGAGACCCAGTTCTTC. This codes for CATDGTGAAGETQFF.